The 15 T cell receptor beta chains reported below all come from one sample, sequenced in a study of CD8 T cells in ankylosing spondylitis. TCRdb re-derived calls from the 5' RACE reads in MiXCR, one entry per CDR3 protein. Here the sample spans some 270,000 distinct CDR3 sequences, about 18% being singletons. Sequencing used blood, either unsorted or a sorted T cell fraction (not recorded which). The receptors shown here come from a male donor with ankylosing spondylitis or in good health (not recorded which).

V and J are TRBV5-1 and TRBJ1-2; TRBD1 might be the D (6 bases). The CDR3 consists of 14 residues. Trimming shortened V by 4 bases and J by 6 bases, and 16 bases separated the two germline ends. Germline-derived CDR1 and CDR2 are SGHRS and YFSETQ. The CDR3 DNA is TGCGCCAGCAGCCCCCCGGGGGGCGGGGATGGCTACACCTTC. As protein: CASSPPGGGDGYTF.

This clonotype was detected only a few times. The chain is built from TRBV27 and TRBJ2-1; TRBD2 matches at 8 bases. The CDR3 is made up of 14 amino acids. The V and J ends lost 7 bases and 8 bases, in that order; junction bases with no gene match: 10. Germline values: CDR1 MNHEY, CDR2 SMNVEV (reference sequence). As DNA, the CDR3 is TGTGCCAGCATAAACTCGGGAGGGTCCTATGAGCAGTTCTTC. Translation: CASINSGGSYEQFF.

This sequence joins TRBV4-3 and TRBJ2-2; D tentatively reads TRBD1 or TRBD2 (5 bases each). The V end was cut by 0 bases, the J end by 6 bases, with 11 bases between. Germline CDR1 reads LGHNA; CDR2 reads YSLEER. This CDR3 is built from 15 residues. CDR3 nucleotide sequence: TGCGCCAGCAGCCAAGATTTTGGGGGTGCCGGGGAGCTGTTTTTT. It specifies CASSQDFGGAGELFF.

This clonotype occurred once. This rearrangement joins TRBV3-1 to TRBJ2-1, with 10 bases lining up with TRBD1. The trim removed 5 bases at V and 8 bases at J, leaving 9 bases unmatched. Germline CDR1 is LGHDT and CDR2 is YNNKEL (reference sequence). This CDR3 spans 15 amino acids. CDR3 DNA: TGTGCCAGCAGCTTGACAGGGGGCAGGGTGGATGAGCAGTTCTTC. It specifies CASSLTGGRVDEQFF.

This chain links TRBV29-1 with TRBJ2-5, with D uncertain. The CDR3 covers 13 residues. Trimming took off 4 bases at V and 0 bases at J, with 9 bases between the two ends. Germline V gene lookup returns CDR1 SQVTM and CDR2 ANQGSEA. CDR3 nucleotides: TGCAGCGTTGGGCCGCTAAACCAAGAGACCCAGTACTTC. Its protein product is CSVGPLNQETQYF.

V is TRBV18 and J is TRBJ1-5, with 7 bases aligning to TRBD1. The V gene's germline CDR1 is KGHSH and CDR2 LQKENI. The V segment lost 9 bases and the J segment 2 bases; nucleotides outside the gene matches: 13. This CDR3 has 16 residues. The CDR3 here is CARSGTGALCNQPQHF. CDR3 bases: TGTGCCAGATCCGGTACAGGGGCATTATGCAATCAGCCCCAGCATTTT.

The chain is built from TRBV27 and TRBJ2-5; possibly TRBD1 or TRBD2 for D (5 bases each). Trimming took off 0 bases at V and 2 bases at J, with 10 bases between the two ends. The germline V gene encodes CDR1 MNHEY and CDR2 SMNVEV (reference sequence). The CDR3 is 15 amino acids. CDR3 amino acids: CASSLSPGLQETQYF. The CDR3 nucleotides read TGTGCCAGCAGTTTATCCCCGGGGCTTCAAGAGACCCAGTACTTC.

The J gene is TRBJ1-1, the V gene TRBV7-6; possibly TRBD1 for D (6 bases). Trimming shortened V by 5 bases and J by 6 bases, and 16 bases separated the two germline ends. Germline CDR1 is SGHVS and CDR2 is FNYEAQ. The CDR3 runs 14 residues. The CDR3, as DNA: TGTGCCAGCAGCCCGGACAGAACAGCCCCTGAAGCTTTCTTT. Encoded protein: CASSPDRTAPEAFF.

CDR3 DNA: TGTGCCAGCAGCTTACCCTTAGCGGGAGGGCCGTCCTACAATGAGCAGTTCTTC. This translates into CASSLPLAGGPSYNEQFF. The rearrangement joins TRBV11-3 to TRBJ2-1; 11 bases are shared with TRBD2. The CDR3 is made up of 18 amino acids. The V and J ends lost 2 bases and 1 base, in that order; junction bases with no gene match: 7. Per germline, CDR1 SGHNT and CDR2 YENEEA.

The V and J genes are TRBV15 and TRBJ2-7, with D uncertain. This CDR3 is 13 amino acids long. With 1 base removed from V and 5 bases from J, the gap between germline ends came to 9 bases. CDR1 and CDR2 from the germline V gene are LNHNV and YYDKDF (reference sequence). CDR3 sequence reads: CATSRVDADEQYF. The CDR3 DNA reads as TGTGCCACCAGCAGAGTTGACGCGGACGAGCAGTACTTC. Supplemented by reference TRBV15 and TRBJ2-7, the full variable domain reads DAMVIQNPRYQVTQFGKPVTLSCSQTLNHNVMYWYQQKSSQAPKLLFHYYDKDFNNEADTPDNFQSRRPNTSFCFLDIRSPGLGDTAMYLCATSRVDADEQYFGPGTRLTVT.

The table lists this clonotype with many counts. This rearrangement joins TRBV27 to TRBJ2-1, with 8 bases fitting TRBD2. CDR3 length equals 15 residues. The V and J ends lost 3 bases and 4 bases, in that order; junction bases with no gene match: 5. Per germline, CDR1 MNHEY and CDR2 SMNVEV (reference sequence). Written as DNA, the CDR3 is TGTGCCAGCAGTTTTAAGACTAGCGAGTACAATGAGCAGTTCTTC. Translating gives CASSFKTSEYNEQFF.

Only a few counts were recorded for this clonotype. This chain uses TRBV3-1 with TRBJ1-5; perhaps TRBD1 as D (6 bases). CDR1 and CDR2 (germline): LGHDT, YNNKEL (reference sequence). Trimming left V 4 bases short and J 9 bases short, with 16 bases between. The CDR3 runs 14 residues. In nucleotides, the CDR3 is TGTGCCAGCAGCCCAGGGGCTGGGGCGGGGCCCCAGCATTTT. Residues: CASSPGAGAGPQHF.

The V gene is TRBV27, the J gene TRBJ2-1; unclear D gene. This CDR3 spans 12 amino acids. Germline V lookup: CDR1 MNHEY, CDR2 SMNVEV (reference sequence). The V gene lost 4 bases and the J gene lost 5 bases, with 6 bases spanning the gap. The CDR3 DNA reads TGTGCCAGCAGTTCATACAACAATGAGCAGTTCTTC. Its protein is CASSSYNNEQFF.

The V gene is TRBV25-1, the J gene TRBJ2-1; the match to TRBD1 covers 9 bases. The CDR3 contains 14 residues. The junction had 7 bases not matched to a gene; V was cut back by 5 bases and J by 8 bases. Per germline, CDR1 MGHDK and CDR2 SYGVNS. The CDR3 DNA follows: TGTGCCAGCAGTCGGGACAGGGACGTTGATGAGCAGTTCTTC. Its protein is CASSRDRDVDEQFF.

This clonotype was counted only a few times. V gene TRBV7-9 combines with J gene TRBJ2-1; 8 bases match TRBD2. Germline V gene lookup returns CDR1 SEHNR and CDR2 FQNEAQ (reference sequence). CDR3 size: 13 residues. The V and J ends lost 5 bases and 9 bases, in that order; junction bases with no gene match: 6. The CDR3 reads CASSTPGGVEQFF. Here the CDR3 DNA reads TGTGCCAGCAGCACACCCGGGGGGGTTGAGCAGTTCTTC.